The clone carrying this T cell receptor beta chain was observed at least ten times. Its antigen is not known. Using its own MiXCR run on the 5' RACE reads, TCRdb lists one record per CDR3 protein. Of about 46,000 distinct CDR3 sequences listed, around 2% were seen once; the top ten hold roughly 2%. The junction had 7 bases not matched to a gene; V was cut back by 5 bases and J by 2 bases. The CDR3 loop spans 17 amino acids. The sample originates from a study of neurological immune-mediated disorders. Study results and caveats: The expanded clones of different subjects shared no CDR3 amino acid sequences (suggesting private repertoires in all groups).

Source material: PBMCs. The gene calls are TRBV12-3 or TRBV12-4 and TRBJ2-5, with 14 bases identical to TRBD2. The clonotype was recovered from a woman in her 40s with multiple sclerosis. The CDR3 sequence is CASSPRTSGGWQETQYF. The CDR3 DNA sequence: TGTGCCAGCAGTCCCCGGACTAGCGGGGGGTGGCAAGAGACCCAGTACTTC.